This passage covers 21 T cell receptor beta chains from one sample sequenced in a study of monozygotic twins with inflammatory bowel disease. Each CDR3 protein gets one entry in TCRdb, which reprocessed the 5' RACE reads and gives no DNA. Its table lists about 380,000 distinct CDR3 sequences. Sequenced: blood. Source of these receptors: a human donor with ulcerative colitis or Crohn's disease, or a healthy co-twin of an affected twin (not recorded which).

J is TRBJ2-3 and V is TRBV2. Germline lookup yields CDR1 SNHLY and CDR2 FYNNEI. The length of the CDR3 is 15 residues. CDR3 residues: CASSERGISTDTQYF.

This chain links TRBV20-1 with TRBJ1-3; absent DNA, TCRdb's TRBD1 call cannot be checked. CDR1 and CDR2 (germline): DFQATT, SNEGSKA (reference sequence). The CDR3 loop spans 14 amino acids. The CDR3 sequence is CSAADRGGGNTIYF.

CDR3 residues: CASSFFNQPQHF. The chain is built from TRBV7-8 and TRBJ1-5. Germline V gene lookup returns CDR1 SGHVS and CDR2 FQNEAQ. The CDR3 sequence is 12 residues long.

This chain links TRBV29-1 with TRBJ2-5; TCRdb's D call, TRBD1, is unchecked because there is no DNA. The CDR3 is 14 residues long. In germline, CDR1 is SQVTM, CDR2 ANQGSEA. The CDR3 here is CSAEDTGGQETQYF.

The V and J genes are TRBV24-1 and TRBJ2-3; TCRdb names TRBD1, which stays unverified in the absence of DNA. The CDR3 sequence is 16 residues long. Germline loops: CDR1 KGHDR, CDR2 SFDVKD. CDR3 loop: CATRSSGASSTDTQYF.

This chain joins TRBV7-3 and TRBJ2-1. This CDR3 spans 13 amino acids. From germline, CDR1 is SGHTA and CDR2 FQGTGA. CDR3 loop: CASSLNLYNEQFF.

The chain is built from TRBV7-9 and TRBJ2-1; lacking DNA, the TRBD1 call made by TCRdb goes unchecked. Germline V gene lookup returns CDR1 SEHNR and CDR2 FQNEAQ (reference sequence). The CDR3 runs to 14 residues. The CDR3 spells CASTRQGLNNEQFF.

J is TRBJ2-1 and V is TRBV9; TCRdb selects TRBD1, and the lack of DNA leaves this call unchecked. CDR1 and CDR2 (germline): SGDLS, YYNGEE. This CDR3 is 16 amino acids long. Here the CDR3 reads CASSVDQGGRYNEQFF. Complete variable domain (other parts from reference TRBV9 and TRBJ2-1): DSGVTQTPKHLITATGQRVTLRCSPRSGDLSVYWYQQSLDQGLQFLIQYYNGEERAKGNILERFSAQQFPDLHSELNLSSLELGDSALYFCASSVDQGGRYNEQFFGPGTRLTVL.

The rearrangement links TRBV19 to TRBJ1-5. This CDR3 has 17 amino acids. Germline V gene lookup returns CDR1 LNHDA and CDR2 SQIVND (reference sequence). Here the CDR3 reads CASSIIQDLYENQPQRF.

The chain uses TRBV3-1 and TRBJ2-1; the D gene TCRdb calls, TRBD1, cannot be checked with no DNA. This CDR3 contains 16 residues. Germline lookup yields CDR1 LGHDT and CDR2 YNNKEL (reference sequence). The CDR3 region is CASRRTAGTGDNEQFF.

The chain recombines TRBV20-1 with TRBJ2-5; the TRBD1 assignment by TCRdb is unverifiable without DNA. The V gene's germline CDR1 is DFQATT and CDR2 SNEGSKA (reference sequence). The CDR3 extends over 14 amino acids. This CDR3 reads CSASRRGIQETQYF.

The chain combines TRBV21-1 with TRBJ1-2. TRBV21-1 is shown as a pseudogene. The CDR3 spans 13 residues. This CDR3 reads CASSKTNNYGYTF.

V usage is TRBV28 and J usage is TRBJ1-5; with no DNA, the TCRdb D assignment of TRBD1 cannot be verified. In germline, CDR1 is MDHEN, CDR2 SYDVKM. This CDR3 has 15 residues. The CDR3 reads CASSSGQYSNQPQHF.

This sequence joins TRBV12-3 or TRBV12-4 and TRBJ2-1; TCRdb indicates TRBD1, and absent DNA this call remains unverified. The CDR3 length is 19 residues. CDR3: CASSLPGQGRGRSNNEQFF.

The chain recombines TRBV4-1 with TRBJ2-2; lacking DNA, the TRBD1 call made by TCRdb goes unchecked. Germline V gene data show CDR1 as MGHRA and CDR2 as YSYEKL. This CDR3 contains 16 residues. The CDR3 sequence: CASSPWDSSNTGELFF.

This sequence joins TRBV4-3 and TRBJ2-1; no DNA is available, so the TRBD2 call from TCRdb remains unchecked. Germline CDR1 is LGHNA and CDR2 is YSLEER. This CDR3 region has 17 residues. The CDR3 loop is CASSQRNAGGGANEQFF.

This chain's CDR3 is CASSLYTGSTDTQYF. The V gene is TRBV6-1, the J gene TRBJ2-3; lacking DNA, the TRBD1 call made by TCRdb goes unchecked. Germline V CDR1 and CDR2: MNHNS, SASEGT. The CDR3 totals 15 residues.

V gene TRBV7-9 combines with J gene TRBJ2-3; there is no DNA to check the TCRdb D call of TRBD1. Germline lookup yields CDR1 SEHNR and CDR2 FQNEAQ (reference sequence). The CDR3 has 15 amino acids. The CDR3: CASTLQGVREDTQYF.

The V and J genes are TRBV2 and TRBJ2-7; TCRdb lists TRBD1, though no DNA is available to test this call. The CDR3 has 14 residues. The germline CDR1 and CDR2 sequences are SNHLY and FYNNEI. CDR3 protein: CASSSGQGNYEQYF.

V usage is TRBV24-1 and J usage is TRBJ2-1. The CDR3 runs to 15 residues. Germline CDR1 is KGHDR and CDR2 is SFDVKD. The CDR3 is CATSEEPPLYNEQFF.

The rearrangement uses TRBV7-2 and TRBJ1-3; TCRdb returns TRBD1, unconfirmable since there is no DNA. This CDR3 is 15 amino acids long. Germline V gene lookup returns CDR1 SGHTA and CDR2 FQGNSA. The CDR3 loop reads CASSSPGQGGNTIYF.